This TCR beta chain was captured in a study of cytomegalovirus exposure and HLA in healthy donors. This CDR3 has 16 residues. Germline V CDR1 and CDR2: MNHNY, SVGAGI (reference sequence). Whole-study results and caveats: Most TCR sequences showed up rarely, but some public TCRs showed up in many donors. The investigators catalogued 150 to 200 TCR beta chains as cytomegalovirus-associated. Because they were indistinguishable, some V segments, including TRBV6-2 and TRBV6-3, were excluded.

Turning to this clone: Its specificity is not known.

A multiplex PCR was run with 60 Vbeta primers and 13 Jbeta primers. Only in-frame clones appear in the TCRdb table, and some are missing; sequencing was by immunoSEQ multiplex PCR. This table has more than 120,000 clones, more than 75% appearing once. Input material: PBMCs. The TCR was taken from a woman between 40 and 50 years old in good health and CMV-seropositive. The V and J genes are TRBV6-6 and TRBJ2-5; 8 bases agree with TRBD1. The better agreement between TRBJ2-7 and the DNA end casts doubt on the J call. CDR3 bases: TGTGCCAGCAGACGGGACCGGACAGGGTGGGGCTACGAGCAGTACTTC. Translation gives CASRRDRTGWGYEQYF.